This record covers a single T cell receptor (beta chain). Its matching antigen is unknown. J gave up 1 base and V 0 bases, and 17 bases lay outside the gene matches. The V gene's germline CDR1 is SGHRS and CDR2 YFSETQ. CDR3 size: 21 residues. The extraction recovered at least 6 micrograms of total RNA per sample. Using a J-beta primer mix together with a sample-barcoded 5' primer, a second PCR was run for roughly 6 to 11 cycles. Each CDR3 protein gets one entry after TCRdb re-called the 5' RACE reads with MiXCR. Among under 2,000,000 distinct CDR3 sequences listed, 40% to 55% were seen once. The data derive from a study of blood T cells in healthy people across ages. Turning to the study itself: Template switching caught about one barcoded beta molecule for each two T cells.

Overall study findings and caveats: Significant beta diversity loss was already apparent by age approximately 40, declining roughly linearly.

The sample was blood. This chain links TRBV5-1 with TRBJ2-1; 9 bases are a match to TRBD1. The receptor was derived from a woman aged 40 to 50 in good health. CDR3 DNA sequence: TGCGCCAGCAGCTTGGCTCCATACTCGGGACAGGGTCGGAGTTCCTACAATGAGCAGTTCTTC. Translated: CASSLAPYSGQGRSSYNEQFF.